Below are 20 T cell receptor beta chains sequenced from a single sample in a study of identical twins. TCRdb re-analysed the 5' RACE reads in MiXCR, keeping a single row per CDR3 protein. The sample includes about 210,000 distinct CDR3 sequences, approximately 9% of them seen just once. Sequenced material: memory (CD45RO+) T cells sorted from blood. These receptor sequences come from a woman under 30 in good health.

This clonotype was seen only a few times. V and J are TRBV25-1 and TRBJ2-7; tentatively, D is TRBD1 (6 bases). The CDR3 extends over 14 amino acids. Trimming shortened V by 5 bases and J by 4 bases, and 15 bases separated the two germline ends. Germline-derived CDR1 and CDR2 are MGHDK and SYGVNS. The CDR3 spells CASSTQGNKYEQYF. The CDR3 DNA sequence: TGTGCCAGCAGTACGCAGGGGAATAAGTACGAGCAGTACTTC.

This clonotype was seen a handful of times. The gene calls are TRBV19 and TRBJ2-2; 8 nucleotides align to TRBD1. The V gene end was trimmed by 8 bases and the J gene end by 6 bases; junction bases not matched to a gene: 11. CDR1 is LNHDA, CDR2 SQIVND, per germline (reference sequence). The CDR3 has 15 residues. CDR3 in amino acids: CASVDRGRSPGELFF. The CDR3 DNA sequence: TGTGCCAGTGTAGACAGGGGCCGTTCTCCCGGGGAGCTGTTTTTT.

In this sample, this clonotype turned up a few times. The rearrangement uses TRBV2 and TRBJ2-1, with D hard to call. Between the trimmed V and J ends, which lost 5 bases and 0 bases, there was a span of 8 bases. The CDR3 is 14 residues long. Germline loops: CDR1 SNHLY, CDR2 FYNNEI. CDR3 nucleotides: TGTGCCAGCAGTAAAGAGAACTCCTACAATGAGCAGTTCTTC. As protein: CASSKENSYNEQFF.

This clonotype has ten or more counts. The CDR3 reads CATSPTQPQHF. The CDR3 DNA reads TGTGCCACCTCCCCAACCCAGCCCCAGCATTTT. This chain joins TRBV24-1 and TRBJ1-5; D is ambiguous. With 9 bases removed from V and 7 bases from J, the gap between germline ends came to 9 bases. The CDR3 runs 11 residues. Germline lookup yields CDR1 KGHDR and CDR2 SFDVKD.

This chain connects TRBV20-1 to TRBJ2-1; 13 positions match TRBD2. The CDR3 consists of 18 residues. J lost 0 bases, V lost 6 bases, and 11 bases had no gene match. CDR1 DFQATT and CDR2 SNEGSKA come from the germline V gene (reference sequence). The CDR3 nucleotides are TGCAGTGCGGTTTCGACTAGCGGGGGGCAAAGCTCCTACAATGAGCAGTTCTTC. As protein: CSAVSTSGGQSSYNEQFF.

The chain joins TRBV28 to TRBJ2-3, with 11 bases that match TRBD1. V dropped 6 bases and J dropped 4; count of bases not matched to a gene: 12. This CDR3 is 17 amino acids long. Per the germline V gene, CDR1 is MDHEN and CDR2 is SYDVKM. The CDR3 DNA reads as TGTGCCAGCAGACCCCGTTTTAAGGGACAGGGGGCAGATACGCAGTATTTT. Translated, it gives CASRPRFKGQGADTQYF.

This clonotype was observed a few times. This rearrangement joins TRBV11-2 to TRBJ1-6; D is unresolved. This CDR3 contains 15 residues. V lost 0 bases and J lost 6, with 9 bases in between. Germline V CDR1 and CDR2: SGHAT, FQNNGV. CDR3 residues: CASSLDPGRNSPLHF. The CDR3 region has the DNA TGTGCCAGCAGCTTAGACCCCGGACGTAATTCACCCCTCCACTTT.

This clonotype was found many times. The rearrangement links TRBV5-1 to TRBJ1-3, with D possibly matching TRBD1 (5 bases). CDR1 is SGHRS and CDR2 is YFSETQ in the germline V gene. The CDR3 is 15 residues long. Trimming took off 0 bases at V and 4 bases at J, with 11 bases between the two ends. CDR3 amino acids: CASSLGGLEGNTIYF. The CDR3 DNA sequence: TGCGCCAGCAGCTTGGGGGGCCTGGAGGGAAACACCATATATTTT.

This clonotype was seen more than once but under ten times. The CDR3 here is CASSSGTQETQYF. CDR3 sequence (DNA): TGTGCCAGCAGCTCTGGGACCCAAGAGACCCAGTACTTC. The chain combines TRBV7-3 with TRBJ2-5; D possibly uses TRBD1 or TRBD2 (5 bases each). Per the germline V gene, CDR1 is SGHTA and CDR2 is FQGTGA. Trimming took off 4 bases at V and 1 base at J, with 7 bases between the two ends. CDR3 length: 13 residues.

The chain links TRBV20-1 to TRBJ2-1, with 13 bases aligning to TRBD2. The CDR3 is made up of 15 amino acids. The V and J ends lost 0 bases and 9 bases, in that order; junction bases with no gene match: 5. CDR1 DFQATT and CDR2 SNEGSKA come from the germline V gene (reference sequence). The DNA for the CDR3 is TGCAGTGCTAGAGAAGGACTAGCGGGGGCGCCTGAGCAGTTCTTC. Translated: CSAREGLAGAPEQFF.

This clonotype was seen ten or more times. The chain recombines TRBV4-3 with TRBJ1-2; the D gene is possibly TRBD1 (6 bases). Germline CDR1 reads LGHNA; CDR2 reads YSLEER. The CDR3 length is 16 residues. V was clipped by 0 bases and J by 7 bases, with 18 bases between them. CDR3 in DNA: TGCGCCAGCAGCCAAGATTCGGGGGCAGGGAGGATTGGCTACACCTTC. Translation: CASSQDSGAGRIGYTF.

This clonotype was found a few times. The rearrangement joins TRBV4-3 to TRBJ2-5; D gene unclear. V lost 5 bases to trimming and J lost 2 bases, with 15 bases between them. Germline-derived CDR1 and CDR2 are LGHNA and YSLEER. The CDR3 has 15 amino acids. The CDR3 region has the DNA TGCGCCAGCAGCAAAAGGGTGCTAGGGCAAGAGACCCAGTACTTC. Its protein is CASSKRVLGQETQYF.

This clonotype was recorded at least ten times. The chain recombines TRBV6-5 with TRBJ2-2, with TRBD1 matching 9 bases. The junction had 2 bases not matched to a gene; V was cut back by 4 bases and J by 5 bases. Germline-derived CDR1 and CDR2 are MNHEY and SVGAGI. This CDR3 has 14 amino acids. The CDR3 bases are TGTGCCAGCAGTTGGGACAGGGTAACCGGGGAGCTGTTTTTT. Its translation: CASSWDRVTGELFF.

This clonotype showed up just a few times. V is TRBV21-1 and J is TRBJ2-1; TRBD2, as called in the table, went unchecked against the DNA. TRBV21-1 is a pseudogene segment. The CDR3 totals 19 residues. As DNA, the CDR3 is TGTGCCAGCAGCAACCGTCTAGCGGGAGTTGGGAGCTCCTACAATGAGCAGTTCTTC. Its translation: CASSNRLAGVGSSYNEQFF.

This clonotype has only a few counts. The chain is built from TRBV6-2 or TRBV6-3 and TRBJ2-7, with 14 bases that match TRBD2. V lost 5 bases, J lost 3 bases, and 24 bases stayed unmatched. CDR1 and CDR2 from the germline V gene are MNHEY and SVGEGT. The CDR3 totals 22 residues. The CDR3 protein is CASSTLGANPFGTSGRSYEQYF. CDR3 coding DNA: TGTGCCAGCAGTACCCTCGGGGCTAATCCGTTCGGGACTAGCGGGAGAAGCTACGAGCAGTACTTC.

This clonotype has at least ten counts. The chain links TRBV6-1 to TRBJ2-1; 9 nucleotides line up with TRBD2. The germline gives CDR1 MNHNS, CDR2 SASEGT. The trim removed 5 bases at V and 1 base at J, leaving 3 bases unmatched. The CDR3 has 15 amino acids. CDR3 coding DNA: TGTGCCAGCAGTCGTAGCGGGGGTTCCTACAATGAGCAGTTCTTC. Amino acid sequence: CASSRSGGSYNEQFF.

The table lists this clonotype with many counts. V is TRBV15 and J is TRBJ2-7; 9 bases fit TRBD1. CDR3 length: 14 residues. Losses at the gene ends were 5 bases for V and 4 bases for J; bases not matched to a gene: 6. Germline V lookup: CDR1 LNHNV, CDR2 YYDKDF (reference sequence). Here the CDR3 DNA reads TGTGCCACCAGCGCTCGGACAGGGGCTTACGAGCAGTACTTC. It codes for CATSARTGAYEQYF.

This clonotype was seen only a few times. The chain links TRBV25-1 to TRBJ2-1; D not certain. The CDR3 covers 14 residues. Germline CDR1 MGHDK, CDR2 SYGVNS. V was cut by 3 bases and J by 2 bases, with 8 bases left in between. The CDR3 coding sequence is TGTGCCAGCAGTGAGTGGACCACCTACAATGAGCAGTTCTTC. This gives the protein CASSEWTTYNEQFF.

This clonotype has ten or more counts. The V and J genes are TRBV15 and TRBJ2-7, with unresolved D. Germline V lookup: CDR1 LNHNV, CDR2 YYDKDF (reference sequence). This CDR3 comprises 14 residues. The V and J ends lost 0 bases and 5 bases respectively, with 11 bases between them. The CDR3 DNA is TGTGCCACCAGCAGAGATTACGGGTTCAACGAGCAGTACTTC. Translation gives CATSRDYGFNEQYF. The full variable domain, rest sourced from reference TRBV15 and TRBJ2-7, is DAMVIQNPRYQVTQFGKPVTLSCSQTLNHNVMYWYQQKSSQAPKLLFHYYDKDFNNEADTPDNFQSRRPNTSFCFLDIRSPGLGDTAMYLCATSRDYGFNEQYFGPGTRLTVT.

The sample holds many counts of this clonotype. The chain is built from TRBV5-1 and TRBJ2-3; a weak D match, TRBD2 (6 bases). CDR1 and CDR2 (germline): SGHRS, YFSETQ. V shed 0 bases and J shed 2 bases, with 10 bases lying between them. CDR3 length: 15 amino acids. CDR3 region: CASSLAAGNTDTQYF. In nucleotides, the CDR3 is TGCGCCAGCAGCTTGGCGGCGGGGAACACAGATACGCAGTATTTT.